This TCR beta chain was retrieved from a study of cytotoxic CD8 clonotypes in ibrutinib-treated CLL. About the research overall: The authors obtained response samples at a median of around 11 months of treatment, range 6 to 36. General study points: Public clonotypes (which were uncommon) either contracted or remained stable on treatment. Clonality increased with ibrutinib response but returned toward baseline at progression.

Note on this clone: The antigen remains unidentified.

The protocol was immunoSEQ multiplex PCR, while the TCRdb copy is restricted to in-frame clones and leaves out a portion. The sample lists 76,000 or so clones, 70% to 90% occurring once. The sequencing used PBMCs, collected after 24 months of ibrutinib treatment. This TCR was sampled from a human donor with chronic lymphocytic leukemia.

The DNA for the CDR3 is TGTGCCATCAGGAGTGCGTGGGGCGTGTCCTACGAGCAGTACTTC. Translating gives CAIRSAWGVSYEQYF. The chain recombines TRBV10-3 with TRBJ2-7, with D tentatively TRBD1 (5 bases). Between the trimmed V and J ends, which lost 6 bases and 1 base, there was a span of 16 bases. Germline CDR1 ENHRY, CDR2 SYGVKD. The CDR3 has 15 amino acids.